This TCR beta chain was documented in a study of blood T cells in healthy people across ages. With a J-beta primer mix and a sample-barcoded 5' primer, a second PCR ran about 6 to 11 cycles. From the 5' RACE reads, TCRdb called clonotypes with MiXCR, one entry per CDR3 protein. The sample includes some 880,000 distinct CDR3 sequences, roughly 40% of them seen just once. The germline gives CDR1 LGHNA, CDR2 YSLEER. The CDR3 totals 15 residues. The material sequenced was blood. The clonotype comes from a man between 18 and 35 years old in good health. V is TRBV4-3 and J is TRBJ2-1; D uncertain. The closer fit of TRBJ2-7 to the DNA end suggests the J call may be wrong. The CDR3 DNA sequence: TGCGCCAGCAGCCAAGGACGGAGCAGGTACAATGAGCAGTACTTC. It specifies CASSQGRSRYNEQYF.